Below, 23 T cell receptor beta chains from the same sample are listed, as sequenced in a study of blood T cell repertoires in COVID-19 (dated by TCRdb to 2018 to 2021). Receptors were amplified or captured by the immunoSEQ multiplex PCR assay. The immuneACCESS repertoire file appears here via TCRdb, limited to in-frame rearrangements. These files lack a portion of the clones; in checked studies, under half of the deficit traces to unresolved V genes, and the cause of the others is not known. For this sample there are 150,000 to 200,000 clones; approximately 88% appear just once. Of the sample, around 9.5% falls within the top ten clones. The sample comprised PBMCs or T cells enriched from blood (not recorded which). The receptors shown here come from a woman between 18 and 29 years old who had recovered from COVID-19.

The chain combines TRBV4-1 with TRBJ2-7; TRBD1 aligns across 7 bases. Per germline, CDR1 MGHRA and CDR2 YSYEKL. Trimming took 3 bases from V and 0 from J; bases not matched to a gene: 5. This CDR3 contains 15 residues. The CDR3 spells CASSQGTALSYEQYF. The CDR3 DNA sequence: TGCGCCAGCAGCCAGGGGACAGCCCTCTCCTACGAGCAGTACTTC.

The J gene is TRBJ1-4, the V gene TRBV28, with no clear D. The CDR3 is made up of 14 amino acids. CDR1 is MDHEN, CDR2 SYDVKM, per germline. V was pared by 7 bases and J by 8 bases, with 17 bases between. CDR3 nucleotide sequence: TGTGCCAGCACGGAAGTGGGAGTTGAGGAAAAACTGTTTTTT. Protein product: CASTEVGVEEKLFF.

This chain connects TRBV10-3 to TRBJ2-5; 14 nucleotides line up with TRBD2. CDR3 size: 22 residues. V trimming: 8 bases; J trimming: 5 bases; junction bases outside the gene matches: 28. CDR1 is ENHRY, CDR2 SYGVKD, per germline. DNA of the CDR3: TGTGCCATCCTAATGGGAGTGGAATGGACTAGCGGGAGGCCCCGATCGTGGGAGACCCAGTACTTC. Translation: CAILMGVEWTSGRPRSWETQYF.

The CDR3 protein is CAISEGTGGWNEQFF. For the CDR3, the DNA is TGTGCCATCAGTGAGGGGACAGGGGGCTGGAATGAGCAGTTCTTC. The chain has TRBV10-3 and TRBJ2-1; 12 positions agree with TRBD1. J lost 7 bases, V lost 2 bases, and 3 bases had no gene match. CDR3 size: 15 residues. The V gene's germline CDR1 is ENHRY and CDR2 SYGVKD.

The V gene is TRBV10-1, the J gene TRBJ2-3; 9 nucleotides match TRBD2. The CDR3 extends over 14 amino acids. The trim removed 11 bases at V and 6 bases at J, leaving 12 bases unmatched. Germline-derived CDR1 and CDR2 are WNHNN and SYGVQD (reference sequence). The CDR3 region has the DNA TGCGCCTCAGGGGCTAGCGGGAACTGGGATACGCAGTATTTT. Encoded protein: CASGASGNWDTQYF.

The V gene is TRBV30, the J gene TRBJ2-7; 7 positions match TRBD1. Germline V gene lookup returns CDR1 GTSNPN and CDR2 SVGIG (reference sequence). This CDR3 has 12 amino acids. V was pared by 5 bases and J by 5 bases, with 6 bases of the junction left unmatched. In DNA, the CDR3 is TGTGCCTGGGACAGGGTCGCTCACGAGCAGTACTTC. Residues: CAWDRVAHEQYF.

V is TRBV28 and J is TRBJ2-2; TRBD2 might be the D (6 bases). CDR1 MDHEN and CDR2 SYDVKM come from the germline V gene. Trimming stripped 7 bases from V and 0 bases from J, with 9 bases between. This CDR3 spans 14 amino acids. The DNA for the CDR3 is TGTGCCAGCATTGGACTACCGAACACCGGGGAGCTGTTTTTT. It translates to CASIGLPNTGELFF. Full variable domain (missing parts from reference TRBV28 and TRBJ2-2): DVKVTQSSRYLVKRTGEKVFLECVQDMDHENMFWYRQDPGLGLRLIYFSYDVKMKEKGDIPEGYSVSREKKERFSLILESASTNQTSMYLCASIGLPNTGELFFGEGSRLTVL.

The rearrangement uses TRBV4-1 and TRBJ2-7; D ambiguous. This CDR3 comprises 15 residues. CDR1 MGHRA and CDR2 YSYEKL come from the germline V gene. V was cut by 5 bases and J by 2 bases, with 16 bases left in between. For the CDR3, the DNA is TGCGCCAGCAGCACCCACAATACTATAACCTACGAGCAGTACTTC. It specifies CASSTHNTITYEQYF.

V usage is TRBV28 and J usage is TRBJ2-7, with 7 nucleotides matching TRBD1. The J segment lost 3 bases and the V segment lost 5 bases, leaving 7 bases of the junction unmatched. The CDR3 has 14 amino acids. Germline lookup yields CDR1 MDHEN and CDR2 SYDVKM. The CDR3 sequence is CASSQQGPVYEQYF. DNA of the CDR3: TGTGCCAGCAGTCAACAGGGGCCCGTCTACGAGCAGTACTTC.

This chain uses TRBV7-8 with TRBJ1-2, with 10 bases matching TRBD1. V shed 5 bases and J 2 bases; nucleotides not matched to a gene: 2. This CDR3 contains 14 residues. The germline V gene encodes CDR1 SGHVS and CDR2 FQNEAQ. As DNA, the CDR3 is TGTGCCAGCAGCCAGGGACAGGGGAACTATGGCTACACCTTC. As protein: CASSQGQGNYGYTF.

The CDR3 protein is CASIFLGGTTEAFF. The CDR3 nucleotides read TGTGCCAGCATTTTTCTTGGTGGCACCACTGAAGCTTTCTTT. This sequence joins TRBV28 and TRBJ1-1; no clear D. Germline V gene sequence: CDR1 MDHEN, CDR2 SYDVKM. V lost 7 bases to trimming and J lost 4 bases, with 16 bases between them. CDR3 length equals 14 residues.

V usage is TRBV6-6 and J usage is TRBJ2-7; TRBD2 matches at 7 bases. The CDR3 is 14 residues long. From germline, CDR1 is MNHNY and CDR2 SVGAGI (reference sequence). The ends lost 7 bases at V and 5 bases at J; junction bases unmatched: 11. The CDR3 reads CASTYGRGRDEQYF. CDR3 coding DNA: TGTGCCAGCACCTATGGTCGGGGGAGGGACGAGCAGTACTTC.

The chain has TRBV11-2 and TRBJ2-1; D gene ambiguous. V was pared by 2 bases and J by 10 bases, with 9 bases between. Germline CDR1 and CDR2: SGHAT and FQNNGV. This CDR3 has 12 amino acids. The CDR3 coding sequence is TGTGCCAGCAGCTTAACGGCAGCGGAGCAGTTCTTC. Translation gives CASSLTAAEQFF.

This chain joins TRBV7-2 and TRBJ2-6; D call uncertain. Trimming cost V 3 bases and J 2 bases, with 11 bases left between them. Germline values: CDR1 SGHTA, CDR2 FQGNSA. The CDR3 has 16 amino acids. The CDR3 spells CASSFHGSTGANVLTF. The CDR3 nucleotides read TGTGCCAGCAGCTTCCATGGCTCAACTGGGGCCAACGTCCTGACTTTC.

The chain is built from TRBV24-1 and TRBJ1-2, with D unclear. Trimming cost V 2 bases and J 4 bases, with 16 bases left between them. The V gene's germline CDR1 is KGHDR and CDR2 SFDVKD. This CDR3 has 16 residues. The CDR3 nucleotides read TGTGCCACCAGTGATTCTTCTGTGACAAAAGTCTATGGCTACACCTTC. Protein: CATSDSSVTKVYGYTF.

This clone was counted a few times. J is TRBJ1-6 and V is TRBV6-2 or TRBV6-3; unclear D gene. Germline lookup yields CDR1 MNHEY and CDR2 SVGEGT. This CDR3 region has 15 residues. The V end was cut by 5 bases, the J end by 0 bases, with 8 bases between. In DNA, the CDR3 is TGTGCCAGCAGTAAGGAGAGCTCCTATAATTCACCCCTCCACTTT. As protein: CASSKESSYNSPLHF.

The rearrangement links TRBV19 to TRBJ2-7, with 8 bases lining up with TRBD2. From germline, CDR1 is LNHDA and CDR2 SQIVND (reference sequence). The ends lost 3 bases at V and 3 bases at J; junction bases unmatched: 7. The CDR3 loop spans 15 amino acids. The CDR3 nucleotides are TGTGCCAGTAGTATTGGGCTAGCGGGTTTCTACGAGCAGTACTTC. This sequence encodes CASSIGLAGFYEQYF.

V usage is TRBV5-1 and J usage is TRBJ1-4; the match to TRBD1 covers 8 bases. V dropped 3 bases and J dropped 8; count of bases not matched to a gene: 6. From germline, CDR1 is SGHRS and CDR2 YFSETQ. CDR3 length: 14 amino acids. The CDR3 region has the DNA TGCGCCAGCAGCTCCGGACAGGGCAGCGAAAAACTGTTTTTT. This codes for CASSSGQGSEKLFF. Supplemented by reference TRBV5-1 and TRBJ1-4, the full variable domain reads KAGVTQTPRYLIKTRGQQVTLSCSPISGHRSVSWYQQTPGQGLQFLFEYFSETQRNKGNFPGRFSGRQFSNSRSEMNVSTLELGDSALYLCASSSGQGSEKLFFGSGTQLSVL.

This clone showed up many times. The genes are TRBV10-3 and TRBJ1-1, with 12 bases lining up with TRBD1. This CDR3 is built from 15 residues. V shed 2 bases and J 5 bases; nucleotides not matched to a gene: 3. Germline V CDR1 and CDR2: ENHRY, SYGVKD. The CDR3 region has the DNA TGTGCCATCAGTGAGAGGGGACAGGGGGCGACTGAAGCTTTCTTT. Translated: CAISERGQGATEAFF.

V gene TRBV6-6 combines with J gene TRBJ2-7; 8 bases are a match to TRBD1. V lost 6 bases to trimming and J lost 4 bases; unmatched junction nucleotides: 11. From germline, CDR1 is MNHNY and CDR2 SVGAGI (reference sequence). The CDR3 is 15 residues long. The CDR3 nucleotides read TGTGCCAGCAGACCTCCGGGACAGGCTTCTTACGAGCAGTACTTC. It translates to CASRPPGQASYEQYF.

This clone was seen just once. The CDR3 DNA reads as TGTGCCAGTAGTATTCAGGGGGCGGAAGAGACCCAGTACTTC. Translated: CASSIQGAEETQYF. This chain joins TRBV19 and TRBJ2-5; 8 nucleotides align to TRBD1. CDR1 and CDR2 (germline): LNHDA, SQIVND (reference sequence). V dropped 3 bases and J dropped 3; count of bases not matched to a gene: 3. There are 14 residues in the CDR3.

This clone was detected only a few times. The V call is TRBV30, the J call TRBJ2-2; tentative D call: TRBD2 (5 bases). The CDR3 has 15 amino acids. Germline V CDR1 and CDR2: GTSNPN, SVGIG (reference sequence). Trimming left V 4 bases short and J 0 bases short, with 12 bases between. The CDR3 spells CAWTRLATNTGELFF. DNA of the CDR3: TGTGCCTGGACCCGGCTAGCAACGAACACCGGGGAGCTGTTTTTT.

V is TRBV7-9 and J is TRBJ2-1; 10 bases align to TRBD2. CDR1 and CDR2 from the germline V gene are SEHNR and FQNEAQ (reference sequence). The V and J ends lost 5 bases and 3 bases, in that order; junction bases with no gene match: 1. The CDR3 loop spans 14 amino acids. The CDR3 reads CASSGLAVYNEQFF. CDR3 nucleotides: TGTGCCAGCAGCGGACTAGCGGTCTACAATGAGCAGTTCTTC. Using reference TRBV7-9 and TRBJ2-1 for the parts outside the CDR3, the full variable domain is DTGVSQNPRHKITKRGQNVTFRCDPISEHNRLYWYRQTLGQGPEFLTYFQNEAQLEKSRLLSDRFSAERPKGSFSTLEIQRTEQGDSAMYLCASSGLAVYNEQFFGPGTRLTVL.